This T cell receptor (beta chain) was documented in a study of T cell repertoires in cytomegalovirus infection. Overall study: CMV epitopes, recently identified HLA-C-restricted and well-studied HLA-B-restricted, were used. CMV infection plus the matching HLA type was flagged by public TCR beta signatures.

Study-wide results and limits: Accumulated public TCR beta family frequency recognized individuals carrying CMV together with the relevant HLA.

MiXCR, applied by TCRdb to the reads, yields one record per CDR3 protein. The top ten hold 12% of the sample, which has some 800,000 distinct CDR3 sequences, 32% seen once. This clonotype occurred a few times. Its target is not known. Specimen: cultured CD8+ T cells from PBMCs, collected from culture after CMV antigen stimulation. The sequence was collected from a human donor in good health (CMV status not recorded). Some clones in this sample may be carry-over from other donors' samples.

DNA of the CDR3: TGTGCCAGCGGGAGACTAGCGGGTAACACCGGGGAGCTGTTTTTT. This translates into CASGRLAGNTGELFF. This chain connects TRBV7-9 to TRBJ2-2; 10 bases agree with TRBD2. The V segment lost 8 bases and the J segment 2 bases; nucleotides outside the gene matches: 5. The length of the CDR3 is 15 residues. Germline V gene lookup returns CDR1 SEHNR and CDR2 FQNEAQ (reference sequence). The full variable domain, rest sourced from reference TRBV7-9 and TRBJ2-2, is DTGVSQNPRHKITKRGQNVTFRCDPISEHNRLYWYRQTLGQGPEFLTYFQNEAQLEKSRLLSDRFSAERPKGSFSTLEIQRTEQGDSAMYLCASGRLAGNTGELFFGEGSRLTVL.